These 29 T cell receptor beta chains came from one sample sequenced in a study of shared clonotypes between healthy human individuals. Some clones are missing from TCRdb's copy, which holds only in-frame ones; the method was immunoSEQ multiplex PCR. Of millions of clones in the sample, over 85% were seen once. The specimen was naive CD4+ T cells sorted from blood. Subset described: CD45RA+ positively selected. All receptors come from a man younger than 35 in good health.

This clone was picked up one time. The chain couples TRBV9 to TRBJ2-2, with 9 bases lining up with TRBD1. This CDR3 region has 15 residues. The germline V gene encodes CDR1 SGDLS and CDR2 YYNGEE. With 4 bases clipped from V and 6 bases from J, the junction kept 7 bases outside the gene matches. CDR3 sequence reads: CASSPITGGPGELFF. For the CDR3, the DNA is TGTGCCAGCAGCCCAATCACAGGGGGCCCCGGGGAGCTGTTTTTT.

V usage is TRBV28 and J usage is TRBJ2-3; D possibly corresponds to TRBD1 (6 bases). Looked up from germline, CDR1 is MDHEN and CDR2 is SYDVKM. The CDR3 has 14 amino acids. V dropped 2 bases and J dropped 4 bases, with 10 bases sitting between them. CDR3 bases: TGTGCCAGCAGTTTAGGGCAGGGGCCAGATACGCAGTATTTT. Protein: CASSLGQGPDTQYF. The variable domain in full, with the rest retrieved from reference TRBV28 and TRBJ2-3, is DVKVTQSSRYLVKRTGEKVFLECVQDMDHENMFWYRQDPGLGLRLIYFSYDVKMKEKGDIPEGYSVSREKKERFSLILESASTNQTSMYLCASSLGQGPDTQYFGPGTRLTVL.

The gene calls are TRBV6-4 and TRBJ1-2; 8 bases map to TRBD1. The ends lost 2 bases at V and 5 bases at J; junction bases unmatched: 1. CDR3 length equals 13 residues. The germline gives CDR1 MRHNA, CDR2 SNTAGT. The CDR3 DNA reads TGTGCCAGCAGTGACGACAGGGGATATGGCTACACCTTC. Residues: CASSDDRGYGYTF.

V gene TRBV28 combines with J gene TRBJ2-2; D unclear. Deletions cut 4 bases from V and 9 bases from J, with 9 bases between. The CDR3 has 12 amino acids. Germline CDR1 is MDHEN and CDR2 is SYDVKM. CDR3 nucleotides: TGTGCCAGCAGTTCCCCTAAGCGGGAGCTGTTTTTT. Protein: CASSSPKRELFF.

Regarding this clone: Other DNA variants within this sample encode the same CDR3. This chain connects TRBV6-6 to TRBJ1-2, with D maybe TRBD1 (5 bases). The CDR3 loop spans 13 amino acids. CDR1 and CDR2 (germline): MNHNY, SVGAGI (reference sequence). With 9 bases removed from V and 8 bases from J, the gap between germline ends came to 19 bases. The CDR3 reads CASRPGEGSGYTF. CDR3 coding DNA: TGTGCCAGTAGGCCTGGGGAGGGGAGCGGCTACACCTTC.

This chain connects TRBV2 to TRBJ2-1; TRBD2 aligns across 12 bases. Per the germline V gene, CDR1 is SNHLY and CDR2 is FYNNEI. This CDR3 is built from 15 residues. The trim removed 5 bases at V and 8 bases at J, leaving 7 bases unmatched. The CDR3 DNA reads as TGTGCCAGCAGTCCCTCTAGCGGGGGGGCTTATGAGCAGTTCTTC. It encodes CASSPSSGGAYEQFF.

The genes are TRBV11-3 and TRBJ2-1; no reliable D call. V shed 0 bases and J shed 7 bases, with 10 bases lying between them. This CDR3 region has 14 residues. Germline V lookup: CDR1 SGHNT, CDR2 YENEEA. The CDR3 DNA reads TGTGCCAGCAGCTTAGATCGGGTGTCTAATGAGCAGTTCTTC. Amino acid sequence: CASSLDRVSNEQFF.

DNA of the CDR3: TGTGCCAGCGTGCGCACAGCTGGAAACACCATATATTTT. It is translated as CASVRTAGNTIYF. This rearrangement joins TRBV2 to TRBJ1-3; D is unresolved. Trimming cost V 8 bases and J 2 bases, with 10 bases left between them. The germline gives CDR1 SNHLY, CDR2 FYNNEI. This CDR3 has 13 residues. The entire variable domain, with the rest obtained from reference TRBV2 and TRBJ1-3, is as follows: EPEVTQTPSHQVTQMGQEVILRCVPISNHLYFYWYRQILGQKVEFLVSFYNNEISEKSEIFDDQFSVERPDGSNFTLKIRSTKLEDSAMYFCASVRTAGNTIYFGEGSWLTVV.

This chain joins TRBV10-3 and TRBJ2-7; 14 bases align to TRBD2. There are 18 residues in the CDR3. The V gene's germline CDR1 is ENHRY and CDR2 SYGVKD. V lost 0 bases and J lost 3; bases outside the gene matches: 7. Here the CDR3 reads CAISESLGGLAGVYEQYF. The CDR3 DNA reads as TGTGCCATCAGTGAGTCTCTGGGGGGACTAGCGGGAGTCTACGAGCAGTACTTC.

The V and J genes are TRBV5-8 and TRBJ1-5, with D perhaps TRBD1 (6 bases). The germline CDR1 and CDR2 sequences are SGHTS and YDEGEE. The CDR3 length is 17 residues. Trimming left V 0 bases short and J 4 bases short, with 17 bases between. CDR3 DNA: TGTGCCAGCAGCTTGGGTGGGGGCGTCCGGATAAATCAGCCCCAGCATTTT. This codes for CASSLGGGVRINQPQHF.

The CDR3 protein is CSARQGGTDTQYF. The CDR3 nucleotides read TGCAGCGCCCGGCAGGGTGGGACAGATACGCAGTATTTT. The V and J genes are TRBV29-1 and TRBJ2-3; TRBD1 might be the D (5 bases). The CDR3 has 13 residues. Germline V lookup: CDR1 SQVTM, CDR2 ANQGSEA. The germline V and J ends were trimmed by 7 bases and 3 bases, with 14 bases remaining between them.

This chain uses TRBV10-3 with TRBJ2-1; D possibly matches TRBD1 or TRBD2 (5 bases each). CDR3 size: 13 residues. The ends were cut back, 8 bases at V and 9 bases at J, with 17 bases in the middle. The V gene's germline CDR1 is ENHRY and CDR2 SYGVKD. This CDR3 reads CAIGDPSKGEQFF. The CDR3 coding sequence is TGTGCCATCGGGGACCCCTCGAAAGGTGAGCAGTTCTTC.

Only one count was recorded for this clone. V usage is TRBV5-1 and J usage is TRBJ1-2; 8 nucleotides align to TRBD1. Germline loops: CDR1 SGHRS, CDR2 YFSETQ. With V trimmed by 0 bases and J by 0 bases, 7 bases remained unmatched. The CDR3 is 17 residues long. CDR3 amino acids: CASSLGTGKMANYGYTF. Written as DNA, the CDR3 is TGCGCCAGCAGCTTGGGGACAGGGAAAATGGCTAACTATGGCTACACCTTC.

CDR3 sequence: CASRPGTGGSYEQYF. The CDR3 nucleotides are TGCGCCAGCAGGCCCGGGACAGGGGGAAGCTACGAGCAGTACTTC. J is TRBJ2-7 and V is TRBV5-1, with 11 bases matching TRBD1. V was pared by 5 bases and J by 3 bases, with 7 bases of the junction left unmatched. The germline V gene has CDR1 SGHRS and CDR2 YFSETQ. The CDR3 totals 15 residues.

The chain is built from TRBV5-1 and TRBJ1-3; the D gene is possibly TRBD1 (5 bases). The germline V and J ends were trimmed by 4 bases and 0 bases, with 14 bases remaining between them. Looked up from germline, CDR1 is SGHRS and CDR2 is YFSETQ. The CDR3 is 16 residues long. CDR3 nucleotide sequence: TGCGCCAGCAGCCCCCTGCAGGGTATCTCTGGAAACACCATATATTTT. The encoded protein is CASSPLQGISGNTIYF.

The V and J genes are TRBV30 and TRBJ1-1; D is possibly TRBD1 (5 bases). Germline CDR1 is GTSNPN and CDR2 is SVGIG (reference sequence). The CDR3 has 13 amino acids. V lost 1 base to trimming and J lost 6 bases, with 12 bases between them. This chain's CDR3 is CAWSGVKGSEAFF. CDR3 in DNA: TGTGCCTGGAGTGGGGTGAAGGGGTCTGAAGCTTTCTTT.

This chain joins TRBV28 and TRBJ2-2, with 7 bases that match TRBD2. V lost 11 bases to trimming and J lost 6 bases; unmatched junction nucleotides: 12. The CDR3 runs to 14 residues. Germline V gene data show CDR1 as MDHEN and CDR2 as SYDVKM. CDR3: CAASKRGGSGELFF. Written as DNA, the CDR3 is TGTGCCGCGAGTAAGCGGGGAGGTTCCGGGGAGCTGTTTTTT.

Only one count was recorded for this clone. The V call is TRBV27, the J call TRBJ2-2, with 7 bases aligning to TRBD1. The V gene's germline CDR1 is MNHEY and CDR2 SMNVEV (reference sequence). V lost 6 bases to trimming and J lost 5 bases; unmatched junction nucleotides: 15. The length of the CDR3 is 17 residues. Here the CDR3 DNA reads TGTGCCAGCAGGACCAGGCTTTTTCAGGGGGTTACCGGGGAGCTGTTTTTT. Amino acids: CASRTRLFQGVTGELFF.

The chain recombines TRBV7-2 with TRBJ2-6; D not certain. Trimming left V 0 bases short and J 2 bases short, with 8 bases between. CDR1 SGHTA and CDR2 FQGNSA come from the germline V gene. The CDR3 has 16 residues. CDR3 nucleotides: TGTGCCAGCAGCTTAGCGGCAGACCCTGGGGCCAACGTCCTGACTTTC. Translated, it gives CASSLAADPGANVLTF. The complete variable domain, with remaining parts taken from reference TRBV7-2 and TRBJ2-6, reads GAGVSQSPSNKVTEKGKDVELRCDPISGHTALYWYRQSLGQGLEFLIYFQGNSAPDKSGLPSDRFSAERTGGSVSTLTIQRTQQEDSAVYLCASSLAADPGANVLTFGAGSRLTVL.

The chain is built from TRBV4-1 and TRBJ2-1; no clear D gene. Germline V CDR1 and CDR2: MGHRA, YSYEKL. There are 16 residues in the CDR3. The V end was cut by 0 bases, the J end by 8 bases, with 17 bases between. The CDR3 coding sequence is TGCGCCAGCAGCCAAGATGGGCCGGTAAAATCCCATGAGCAGTTCTTC. It translates to CASSQDGPVKSHEQFF.

V is TRBV7-9 and J is TRBJ1-1; possibly TRBD1 for D (5 bases). Trimming removed 1 base at V and 4 bases at J, with 10 bases between. The CDR3 spans 14 residues. Germline V gene lookup returns CDR1 SEHNR and CDR2 FQNEAQ (reference sequence). As DNA, the CDR3 is TGTGCCAGCAGCTTAGAGGAGGGGAGCACTGAAGCTTTCTTT. Residues: CASSLEEGSTEAFF.

This clone came up a few times. The genes are TRBV6-1 and TRBJ1-1; no reliable D call. Germline CDR1 is MNHNS and CDR2 is SASEGT. The germline V and J ends were trimmed by 4 bases and 6 bases, with 12 bases remaining between them. CDR3 size: 13 residues. The CDR3 reads CASSGRLGAEAFF. The DNA of the CDR3 is TGTGCCAGCAGTGGTCGACTTGGGGCTGAAGCTTTCTTT.

The V and J genes are TRBV14 and TRBJ2-4; D is ambiguous. Looked up from germline, CDR1 is SGHDN and CDR2 is FVKESK. The CDR3 is 16 amino acids. Trimming removed 0 bases from V and 0 bases from J, with 9 bases in between. The DNA of the CDR3 is TGTGCCAGCAGCCAAGATAGGCCGGGAGCCAAAAACATTCAGTACTTC. Its translation is CASSQDRPGAKNIQYF.

V gene TRBV11-3 combines with J gene TRBJ2-1, with TRBD1 matching over 8 bases. In germline, CDR1 is SGHNT, CDR2 YENEEA. This CDR3 has 15 residues. The V and J ends lost 1 base and 9 bases, in that order; junction bases with no gene match: 8. The CDR3 spells CASSLGGQGAGEQFF. Written as DNA, the CDR3 is TGTGCCAGCAGCTTAGGGGGGCAGGGGGCCGGTGAGCAGTTCTTC.

This sequence joins TRBV10-3 and TRBJ2-5; a weak D match, TRBD1 (6 bases). The CDR3 is 12 residues long. Per the germline V gene, CDR1 is ENHRY and CDR2 is SYGVKD. Trimming took 7 bases from V and 1 from J, leaving 7 bases between them. This CDR3 reads CAIKDSQETQYF. The CDR3 nucleotides read TGTGCCATCAAGGACAGCCAAGAGACCCAGTACTTC.

The rearrangement links TRBV5-1 to TRBJ2-3, with 8 bases lining up with TRBD1. The CDR3 has 16 amino acids. Germline CDR1 is SGHRS and CDR2 is YFSETQ. With 0 bases clipped from V and 2 bases from J, the junction kept 5 bases outside the gene matches. CDR3 amino acids: CASSLGGTGNTDTQYF. In DNA, the CDR3 is TGCGCCAGCAGCTTGGGCGGGACAGGTAACACAGATACGCAGTATTTT.

The chain combines TRBV18 with TRBJ1-4; unclear D gene. Trimming removed 11 bases at V and 7 bases at J, with 14 bases between. From germline, CDR1 is KGHSH and CDR2 LQKENI. There are 12 residues in the CDR3. This CDR3 reads CASSADFEKLFF. As DNA, the CDR3 is TGTGCCTCCTCAGCGGATTTTGAAAAACTGTTTTTT.

This sequence joins TRBV25-1 and TRBJ2-5; the match to TRBD1 covers 7 bases. Losses at the gene ends were 4 bases for V and 2 bases for J; bases not matched to a gene: 13. The CDR3 has 17 amino acids. CDR1 is MGHDK and CDR2 is SYGVNS in the germline V gene. The CDR3 region is CASSAYLGQSGQETQYF. The CDR3 DNA reads as TGTGCCAGCAGTGCTTATCTGGGACAGTCAGGACAAGAGACCCAGTACTTC.

The chain has TRBV5-4 and TRBJ2-2; TRBD2 might be the D (5 bases). V was pared by 0 bases and J by 1 base, with 10 bases between. Germline values: CDR1 SGHNT, CDR2 YYREEE (reference sequence). The CDR3 length is 16 residues. CDR3 bases: TGTGCCAGCAGCTTGGCCCCTAGCCAGAACACCGGGGAGCTGTTTTTT. It translates to CASSLAPSQNTGELFF.